One sample yielded the 24 T cell receptor beta chains listed below, sequenced in a study of early T cells in non-severe SARS-CoV-2 infection. TCRdb processed the 5' RACE reads anew with MiXCR; each CDR3 protein has one entry. The sample yields tens of thousands of distinct CDR3 sequences, over 4.5% seen once. Sequenced material: whole blood, taken at baseline. The origin of the receptors is an adult who was a healthcare worker with PCR-confirmed SARS-CoV-2 infection or an uninfected control (not recorded which).

This clonotype was observed many times. The chain joins TRBV20-1 to TRBJ1-1; D unresolved. Germline V gives CDR1 DFQATT, CDR2 SNEGSKA (reference sequence). V lost 0 bases, J lost 5 bases, and 13 bases lay in between. CDR3 length: 14 residues. The CDR3 is CSARDGRFSTEAFF. The CDR3 DNA follows: TGCAGTGCTAGAGATGGCAGGTTTAGTACTGAAGCTTTCTTT.

This clonotype was counted at least ten times. The J gene is TRBJ2-7, the V gene TRBV20-1, with D tentatively TRBD1 (5 bases). The CDR3 loop spans 15 amino acids. Germline V gene data show CDR1 as DFQATT and CDR2 as SNEGSKA (reference sequence). Trimming left V 3 bases short and J 2 bases short, with 17 bases between. The CDR3 protein is CSASPFNDSPYEQYF. The CDR3 DNA is TGCAGTGCTAGCCCCTTTAACGACAGTCCCTACGAGCAGTACTTC.

This clonotype was counted ten times or more. The gene calls are TRBV4-1 and TRBJ2-5; 7 bases are shared with TRBD2. Trimming took 0 bases from V and 7 from J; bases not matched to a gene: 11. This CDR3 contains 16 residues. Germline V gene sequence: CDR1 MGHRA, CDR2 YSYEKL. CDR3 region: CASSQDDRLAGGTQYF. CDR3 sequence (DNA): TGCGCCAGCAGCCAAGATGATCGACTAGCAGGCGGGACCCAGTACTTC.

This clonotype was found many times. The chain recombines TRBV28 with TRBJ1-2, with 8 bases fitting TRBD1. With 5 bases clipped from V and 1 base from J, the junction kept 6 bases outside the gene matches. Germline V gives CDR1 MDHEN, CDR2 SYDVKM. CDR3 length: 15 amino acids. DNA of the CDR3: TGTGCCAGCAGTCATCAGGGGGCCGGTAACTATGGCTACACCTTC. This codes for CASSHQGAGNYGYTF.

This clonotype was detected many times. The chain has TRBV19 and TRBJ1-5; D gene unclear. V lost 2 bases to trimming and J lost 0 bases, with 17 bases between them. Germline CDR1 LNHDA, CDR2 SQIVND (reference sequence). The CDR3 consists of 18 residues. CDR3 protein: CASSILTFTDYSNQPQHF. CDR3 DNA sequence: TGTGCCAGTAGTATACTCACATTCACAGACTATAGCAATCAGCCCCAGCATTTT. Filled out from reference TRBV19 and TRBJ1-5, the complete variable domain reads DGGITQSPKYLFRKEGQNVTLSCEQNLNHDAMYWYRQDPGQGLRLIYYSQIVNDFQKGDIAEGYSVSREKKESFPLTVTSAQKNPTAFYLCASSILTFTDYSNQPQHFGDGTRLSIL.

The chain carries TRBV5-4 and TRBJ1-2; D is possibly TRBD1 (5 bases). V lost 2 bases and J 8 bases, leaving 10 bases between the germline ends. CDR1 SGHNT and CDR2 YYREEE come from the germline V gene (reference sequence). The CDR3 is 12 residues long. DNA of the CDR3: TGTGCCAGCAGCTTTTCCGGGGCGGGCTACACCTTC. It translates to CASSFSGAGYTF.

About this clonotype: A read error may explain this, as a much larger clone is one base away. The chain has TRBV5-1 and TRBJ1-1; the D gene is possibly TRBD1 (6 bases). CDR1 SGHRS and CDR2 YFSETQ come from the germline V gene. Trimming left V 4 bases short and J 4 bases short, with 14 bases between. The CDR3 spans 14 residues. CDR3 coding DNA: TGCGCCAGCAGCGCACGGGGGGCGGTCACTGAAGCTTTCTTT. It encodes CASSARGAVTEAFF.

This clonotype was seen at least ten times. The chain links TRBV20-1 to TRBJ2-7; 7 bases agree with TRBD1. From germline, CDR1 is DFQATT and CDR2 SNEGSKA (reference sequence). V shed 0 bases, J shed 6 bases, and the junction held 8 bases outside the gene matches. The CDR3 extends over 14 amino acids. The CDR3 region is CSARDLTGASEQYF. The CDR3, as DNA: TGCAGTGCTAGAGATCTTACAGGGGCCTCCGAGCAGTACTTC.

The rearrangement links TRBV24-1 to TRBJ1-1; 9 nucleotides align to TRBD1. J gave up 5 bases and V 4 bases, and 7 bases lay outside the gene matches. The CDR3 is made up of 15 amino acids. CDR1 is KGHDR, CDR2 SFDVKD, per germline. CDR3: CATSDPGTGQTEAFF. In DNA form, the CDR3 reads TGTGCCACCAGTGACCCTGGGACAGGGCAAACTGAAGCTTTCTTT.

This clonotype was observed a handful of times. V and J are TRBV6-5 and TRBJ2-3; 7 nucleotides match TRBD1. The CDR3 contains 16 residues. With V trimmed by 5 bases and J by 0 bases, 8 bases remained unmatched. Germline V gene data show CDR1 as MNHEY and CDR2 as SVGAGI. Here the CDR3 DNA reads TGTGCCAGCAGTCAAAGACAGGGAATTAGCACAGATACGCAGTATTTT. Encoded protein: CASSQRQGISTDTQYF.

This chain joins TRBV7-2 and TRBJ1-3; weak D call: TRBD1 (6 bases). This CDR3 contains 15 residues. Germline V gene lookup returns CDR1 SGHTA and CDR2 FQGNSA. V shed 3 bases and J shed 4 bases, with 13 bases lying between them. CDR3 DNA: TGTGCCAGCAGCTTGGCGGGGGGCCAGGGAAACACCATATATTTT. Protein sequence: CASSLAGGQGNTIYF. The whole variable domain, remainder taken from reference TRBV7-2 and TRBJ1-3, is GAGVSQSPSNKVTEKGKDVELRCDPISGHTALYWYRQSLGQGLEFLIYFQGNSAPDKSGLPSDRFSAERTGGSVSTLTIQRTQQEDSAVYLCASSLAGGQGNTIYFGEGSWLTVV.

This clonotype occurred many times. The chain links TRBV9 to TRBJ1-4; no reliable D call. With 2 bases removed from V and 5 bases from J, the gap between germline ends came to 7 bases. The CDR3 length is 13 residues. CDR1 and CDR2 from the germline V gene are SGDLS and YYNGEE. The DNA of the CDR3 is TGTGCCAGCAGCGTCAGGCAAAATGAAAAACTGTTTTTT. This encodes CASSVRQNEKLFF.

This clonotype was seen many times. V and J are TRBV28 and TRBJ2-4; D might be TRBD1 (7 bases). Germline CDR1 is MDHEN and CDR2 is SYDVKM. Trimming cost V 3 bases and J 1 base, with 16 bases left between them. This CDR3 region has 17 residues. CDR3 nucleotides: TGTGCCAGCAGTTTGGAGGGGGCTAGAGGGGCCAAAAACATTCAGTACTTC. Amino acids: CASSLEGARGAKNIQYF. The whole variable domain, filled in from reference TRBV28 and TRBJ2-4, reads DVKVTQSSRYLVKRTGEKVFLECVQDMDHENMFWYRQDPGLGLRLIYFSYDVKMKEKGDIPEGYSVSREKKERFSLILESASTNQTSMYLCASSLEGARGAKNIQYFGAGTRLSVL.

To note about this clonotype: Just one base apart from a much larger clone, this may be a read error. The chain uses TRBV5-1 and TRBJ2-1; D is perhaps TRBD1 or TRBD2 (5 bases each). This CDR3 spans 14 amino acids. From germline, CDR1 is SGHRS and CDR2 YFSETQ. The CDR3 here is CVSSPGAEFNEQFF. The CDR3 DNA follows: TGCGTCAGCAGCCCCGGGGCAGAGTTTAATGAGCAGTTCTTC.

The rearrangement uses TRBV20-1 and TRBJ1-2; D is perhaps TRBD1 (5 bases). Looked up from germline, CDR1 is DFQATT and CDR2 is SNEGSKA (reference sequence). The CDR3 has 15 amino acids. The V gene lost 0 bases and the J gene lost 1 base, with 12 bases spanning the gap. CDR3 sequence (DNA): TGCAGTGCTAGAGATTCAGCAGGGAATAACTATGGCTACACCTTC. Its protein is CSARDSAGNNYGYTF.

There are many counts of this clonotype. The chain has TRBV7-9 and TRBJ2-5; D is perhaps TRBD1 (6 bases). Trimming pared 5 bases from V and 4 bases from J, leaving 17 bases between. CDR3 length: 15 residues. Germline CDR1 reads SEHNR; CDR2 reads FQNEAQ (reference sequence). The CDR3 DNA reads as TGTGCCAGCAGCCAGGGGATGGGGTCGTCAGAGACCCAGTACTTC. It codes for CASSQGMGSSETQYF.

This clonotype occurred a few times. The CDR3 region is CASSYSRQGVDTQYF. The CDR3 nucleotides are TGTGCCAGCAGTTACTCTCGACAGGGGGTAGATACGCAGTATTTT. V gene TRBV6-5 combines with J gene TRBJ2-3, with 9 bases fitting TRBD1. J was trimmed by 5 bases and V by 0 bases; bases with no gene match: 3. The CDR3 spans 15 residues. Germline assignment: CDR1 MNHEY and CDR2 SVGAGI.

The table lists this clonotype with a few counts. The chain is built from TRBV18 and TRBJ1-4, with D tentatively TRBD1 (6 bases). Germline-derived CDR1 and CDR2 are KGHSH and LQKENI. Trimming pared 5 bases from V and 8 bases from J, leaving 12 bases between. The CDR3 extends over 13 amino acids. DNA of the CDR3: TGTGCCAGCTCAAGGACAGAGGGAGAAAAACTGTTTTTT. It translates to CASSRTEGEKLFF.

This clonotype showed up just a few times. The J gene is TRBJ1-6, the V gene TRBV3-1; D is ambiguous. CDR1 is LGHDT, CDR2 YNNKEL, per germline (reference sequence). Trimming left V 0 bases short and J 6 bases short, with 9 bases between. The CDR3 is 15 amino acids. CDR3 residues: CASSQERRINSPLHF. For the CDR3, the DNA is TGTGCCAGCAGCCAAGAACGTAGGATTAATTCACCCCTCCACTTT.

This clonotype was counted at least ten times. V gene TRBV7-8 combines with J gene TRBJ2-5; the match to TRBD1 covers 7 bases. V gave up 5 bases and J gave up 2 bases; unmatched junction bases: 11. Looked up from germline, CDR1 is SGHVS and CDR2 is FQNEAQ. CDR3 length: 16 residues. CDR3 bases: TGTGCCAGCAGCCCGATCAAAACAGGGGTACAAGAGACCCAGTACTTC. This sequence encodes CASSPIKTGVQETQYF.

This clonotype was counted between two and nine times. The chain joins TRBV28 to TRBJ1-2, with 9 positions matching TRBD1. Trimming at V came to 10 bases and at J to 0 bases, leaving 6 bases not matched to a gene. Germline V gene sequence: CDR1 MDHEN, CDR2 SYDVKM. The CDR3 covers 14 residues. DNA for the CDR3: TGTGCCATCAGGGGACAGGGCCCTAACTATGGCTACACCTTC. Its protein product is CAIRGQGPNYGYTF.

This clonotype has ten or more counts. The CDR3 spells CASSSLYRRTSSTDTQYF. The DNA of the CDR3 is TGTGCCAGCAGCTCCTTATACCGGCGGACCTCTAGCACAGATACGCAGTATTTT. The chain has TRBV7-9 and TRBJ2-3; no reliable D call. V lost 4 bases and J lost 0, with 20 bases in between. Germline V gene sequence: CDR1 SEHNR, CDR2 FQNEAQ (reference sequence). The CDR3 length is 18 residues.

The rearrangement uses TRBV12-3 or TRBV12-4 and TRBJ1-3; no clear D. This CDR3 is 13 amino acids long. V lost 3 bases and J 5 bases, leaving 8 bases between the germline ends. Written as DNA, the CDR3 is TGTGCCAGCAGTTTCCACCTCCGAAACACCATATATTTT. It encodes CASSFHLRNTIYF.

This clonotype showed up many times. The chain uses TRBV18 and TRBJ2-7, with TRBD1 as a possible D gene (5 bases). Germline CDR1 and CDR2: KGHSH and LQKENI. Trimming cost V 10 bases and J 4 bases, with 26 bases left between them. The CDR3 runs to 16 residues. CDR3 residues: CAIPQGGGPLLYEQYF. CDR3 nucleotides: TGTGCCATCCCCCAGGGTGGCGGACCCTTACTATACGAGCAGTACTTC.